What follows describes a single T cell receptor (beta chain). These data are taken from a study of CD8 T cells in Susac syndrome. Germline CDR1 reads KGHDR; CDR2 reads SFDVKD. The CDR3 length is 14 residues. After removal of 5 bases from V and 6 bases from J, the junction contained 5 bases not matched to a gene. TCR beta was sequenced from blood CD8+ and CD4+ T cells. RNA amounts of roughly 0.45 to 1 ug underwent reverse transcription with random hexamers. TCRdb used MiXCR to reprocess the immunoSEQ multiplex PCR reads, holding one entry per CDR3 protein. The sample includes 150,000 or so distinct CDR3 sequences, 85% to 95% of them seen just once.

What was sequenced was CD4+ T cells from PBMCs. The chain employs TRBV24-1 and TRBJ2-2; TRBD1 matches at 7 bases. The sequence was collected from a human donor in good health. CDR3 in amino acids: CATSARGQAGELFF. CDR3 nucleotides: TGTGCCACCAGTGCGAGGGGGCAGGCCGGGGAGCTGTTTTTT.